The present entry profiles one T cell receptor beta chain with its context. This entry belongs to a study of T cell changes during pregnancy in multiple sclerosis. This CDR3 is built from 13 residues. Looked up from germline, CDR1 is SGHRS and CDR2 is YFSETQ. The J segment lost 4 bases and the V segment lost 5 bases, leaving 5 bases of the junction unmatched. Generated by immunoSEQ multiplex PCR, the TCRdb table keeps only in-frame clones and is missing some. The sample lists 65,000 to 85,000 clones, approximately 93% occurring once. The sequence was obtained from a female donor with multiple sclerosis, enrolled in a pregnancy study. The material sequenced was CD4+ T cells from peripheral blood mononuclear cells, taken after pregnancy. V is TRBV5-1 and J is TRBJ1-2; 7 bases are shared with TRBD1. The CDR3 DNA sequence: TGCGCCAGCAGGGAAACAGGGGCCTATGGCTACACCTTC. It translates to CASRETGAYGYTF. Full variable domain (outside the CDR3, taken from reference TRBV5-1 and TRBJ1-2): KAGVTQTPRYLIKTRGQQVTLSCSPISGHRSVSWYQQTPGQGLQFLFEYFSETQRNKGNFPGRFSGRQFSNSRSEMNVSTLELGDSALYLCASRETGAYGYTFGSGTRLTVV.